These T cell receptor beta chains were read from a single sample in a study of blood T cell repertoires in COVID-19. The assay was immunoSEQ multiplex PCR, and TCRdb's table has in-frame clones only and misses some. The profile shows 200,000 to 300,000 clones, about 90% of them singletons. The sequenced sample was peripheral blood. The receptor set was obtained from a man in his 60s who had recovered from COVID-19. Each CDR3 is given with its conserved first and last residue. A D gene is named only where the DNA matches it firmly. The size field is filled for only some rows; it gives once, few, many or a size class.

clone_size j_call cdr3_length v_call d_call cdr3_nt cdr3_aa
NA TRBJ1-6 15 TRBV4-1 TRBD1 TGCGCCAGCAGCCCATTTGGACAGGGCTCTTCACCCCTCCACTTT CASSPFGQGSSPLHF
NA TRBJ1-4 14 TRBV6-6 NA TGTGCCAGCAGTTACAGTAGGGGTGGCGAAAAACTGTTTTTT CASSYSRGGEKLFF
NA TRBJ2-3 16 TRBV28 TRBD1 TGTGCCAGCAGTTTAGGGACAGGGGCGGGCACAGATACGCAGTATTTT CASSLGTGAGTDTQYF
once TRBJ2-2 19 TRBV4-2 TRBD2 TGTGCCAGCAGCCGACCGGGACTAGCCCGCCTTGGGACACCCGGGGAGCTGTTTTTT CASSRPGLARLGTPGELFF
NA TRBJ1-2 15 TRBV4-1 NA TGCGCCAGCAGCCACCCAACAGGGAGGGACTATGGCTACACCTTC CASSHPTGRDYGYTF
NA TRBJ1-3 15 TRBV18 NA TGTGCCAGCTCACCAGCCCCAGGGACTGGAAACACCATATATTTT CASSPAPGTGNTIYF
NA TRBJ1-6 13 TRBV7-9 NA TGTGCCAGCAGCGCACAAACCGGGTCACCCCTCCACTTT CASSAQTGSPLHF
NA TRBJ2-3 14 TRBV6-6 TRBD1 TGTGCCAGCAGACACCGACAGGGGACAGATACGCAGTATTTT CASRHRQGTDTQYF
NA TRBJ2-3 15 TRBV29-1 NA TGCAGCGTTGAGCATGGGCAGGGCTACACAGATACGCAGTATTTT CSVEHGQGYTDTQYF
NA TRBJ2-3 14 TRBV24-1 NA TGTGCCACAGGGGGGGGACGGAGCACAGATACGCAGTATTTT CATGGGRSTDTQYF
NA TRBJ2-3 17 TRBV15 NA TGTGCCACCAGCGATAGGCACGCGGGACTTCTCACAGATACGCAGTATTTT CATSDRHAGLLTDTQYF
NA TRBJ1-1 16 TRBV9 NA TGTGCCAGCAGCGTAGATAGGGTCGGGATGAACACTGAAGCTTTCTTT CASSVDRVGMNTEAFF
NA TRBJ1-2 15 TRBV6-5 NA TGTGCCAGCAGTACCCACCGTTTGGGACAATATGGCTACACCTTC CASSTHRLGQYGYTF
NA TRBJ1-1 15 TRBV7-9 NA TGTGCCAGCAGCTCCCGAGGACGGGAGAACACTGAAGCTTTCTTT CASSSRGRENTEAFF
NA TRBJ1-5 15 TRBV6-5 NA TGTGCCAGCAGAGATTTGGACAGCCGCAATCAGCCCCAGCATTTT CASRDLDSRNQPQHF
NA TRBJ1-1 14 TRBV7-8 NA TGTGCCAGCAGCTCAGGGCGAGGGAACACTGAAGCTTTCTTT CASSSGRGNTEAFF
NA TRBJ2-3 18 TRBV21-1 NA TGTGCCAGCAGCAAAGCCCTAGGGAACAGGGGGCAGACAGATACGCAGTATTTT CASSKALGNRGQTDTQYF
NA TRBJ1-4 13 TRBV5-4 NA TGTGCCAGCAGCTTGGGGCTTACGGAAAAACTGTTTTTT CASSLGLTEKLFF
NA TRBJ1-5 17 TRBV19 TRBD1 TGTGCCAGTAGAACCGGAGCCTTGGGGACAGGGAATCAGCCCCAGCATTTT CASRTGALGTGNQPQHF
once TRBJ1-1 14 TRBV5-1 NA TGCGCCAGCAGCGTGATAAGTGGGGACTCTGAAGCTTTCTTT CASSVISGDSEAFF
NA TRBJ2-5 13 TRBV6-5 NA TGTGCCAGCAGTCAACAGGGTGGGGAGACCCAGTACTTC CASSQQGGETQYF
NA TRBJ2-1 15 TRBV11-1 NA TGTGCCAGCAGCTTAGCGGCGGGGATCTACAATGAGCAGTTCTTC CASSLAAGIYNEQFF
NA TRBJ2-2 13 TRBV2 NA TGTGCCAGCAGTCGACAGAGTACCGGGGAGCTGTTTTTT CASSRQSTGELFF
NA TRBJ1-2 14 TRBV10-3 TRBD1 TGTGCCATCAGTGACCCAGGAGGGGGCAGGAGCTACACCTTC CAISDPGGGRSYTF
NA TRBJ2-1 14 TRBV5-1 TRBD2 TGCGCCAGCAGCGGGGGGGAACCCTACAATGAGCAGTTCTTC CASSGGEPYNEQFF
once TRBJ2-6 19 TRBV5-1 TRBD2 TGCGCCAGCAGCGGCGGACTAGCGGGGCCCTTCTCTGGGGCCAACGTCCTGACTTTC CASSGGLAGPFSGANVLTF
NA TRBJ2-3 15 TRBV2 TRBD2 TGTGCCAGCAGTGTATCTAGCGGGAGCACAGATACGCAGTATTTT CASSVSSGSTDTQYF
NA TRBJ2-2 15 TRBV5-1 NA TGCGCCAGCGCACTAGGAGCAGCGAACACCGGGGAGCTGTTTTTT CASALGAANTGELFF
once TRBJ2-3 16 TRBV7-9 NA TGTGCCAGCAGCTTGATGGCCCCCGGGTTGGGAGATACGCAGTATTTT CASSLMAPGLGDTQYF
NA TRBJ1-1 15 TRBV30 NA TGTGCCTGGAGGAACCCACAGGGTTACGGCACTGAAGCTTTCTTT CAWRNPQGYGTEAFF
NA TRBJ1-4 15 TRBV2 NA TGTGCCAGCAGGATAGACAGGCCAACTAATGAAAAACTGTTTTTT CASRIDRPTNEKLFF
NA TRBJ2-1 11 TRBV29-1 NA TGCAGCATCAGGGAAATGGGTGAGCAGTTCTTC CSIREMGEQFF
NA TRBJ1-1 16 TRBV18 TRBD1 TGTGCCAGCTCACAAGGACAGGGGGCGCATTTTTTTGAAGCTTTCTTT CASSQGQGAHFFEAFF
NA TRBJ1-2 14 TRBV11-2 NA TGTGCCAGCAGCTTACAACAGGCTAACTATGGCTACACCTTC CASSLQQANYGYTF
NA TRBJ2-1 15 TRBV18 TRBD2 TGTGCCAGCTCACCGACTAGCGGAAAGATTAATGAGCAGTTCTTC CASSPTSGKINEQFF
NA TRBJ1-4 15 TRBV19 NA TGTGCCAGTAGTCTCGGTAAAGGGGCTTATGAAAAACTGTTTTTT CASSLGKGAYEKLFF
NA TRBJ2-7 12 TRBV7-9 NA TGTGCCTGCGGTACCCTCTCCTACGAGCAGTACTTC CACGTLSYEQYF
once TRBJ2-3 14 TRBV2 TRBD2 TGTGCCAGCGACCCGGGGGGTTACACAGATACGCAGTATTTT CASDPGGYTDTQYF
NA TRBJ2-7 15 TRBV4-1 TRBD2 TGCGCCAGCAGCCTCACCCCGGGGACTAGATCCGAGCAGTACTTC CASSLTPGTRSEQYF
NA TRBJ1-2 13 TRBV28 TRBD1 TGTGCCAGCAGTTATATCGGGACAGCTGGCTACACCTTC CASSYIGTAGYTF